The 32 T cell receptor beta chains listed next were all sequenced from one sample in a study of cytotoxic CD8 clonotypes in ibrutinib-treated CLL listed by TCRdb under 2021. This specimen's time point label, interpreted: progressive disease on ibrutinib. The receptor library was made with the immunoSEQ multiplex PCR assay. Sourced from immuneACCESS, this table was stored by TCRdb with only in-frame sequences that have V and J called. A share of the clones is absent; for the studies checked, an unresolved V gene accounts for under half, and the remainder has no known explanation. The sample contains 12,000 or so clones, about four fifths of them found a single time. The ten most abundant clones make up 22% of the sample. The source was PBMCs, collected at disease progression, from a patient treated with ibrutinib. These receptor sequences come from a human donor with chronic lymphocytic leukemia.

The V and J genes are TRBV29-1 and TRBJ1-1; D perhaps matches TRBD1 (5 bases). Germline CDR1 and CDR2: SQVTM and ANQGSEA. V was clipped by 7 bases and J by 1 base, with 13 bases between them. CDR3 length: 13 amino acids. CDR3 nucleotides: TGCAGCGGGGCCCGACAGACGAACACTGAAGCTTTCTTT. It specifies CSGARQTNTEAFF.

The J gene is TRBJ1-1, the V gene TRBV5-1; 7 positions match TRBD1. CDR1 is SGHRS and CDR2 is YFSETQ in the germline V gene. Germline trimming cut 3 bases from V and 5 bases from J; bases unmatched to any gene: 7. The CDR3 has 14 amino acids. CDR3 amino acids: CASSYQTGRTEAFF. Here the CDR3 DNA reads TGCGCCAGCAGCTACCAGACAGGGCGAACTGAAGCTTTCTTT.

The chain couples TRBV28 to TRBJ2-1, with TRBD2 matching 12 bases. Trimming took 5 bases from V and 4 from J; bases not matched to a gene: 3. Germline V gene data show CDR1 as MDHEN and CDR2 as SYDVKM. CDR3 length: 15 amino acids. The CDR3 DNA is TGTGCCAGCAGTACACTAGCGGGAGGTTACAATGAGCAGTTCTTC. Protein product: CASSTLAGGYNEQFF. The full variable domain, with the rest looked up from reference TRBV28 and TRBJ2-1, is DVKVTQSSRYLVKRTGEKVFLECVQDMDHENMFWYRQDPGLGLRLIYFSYDVKMKEKGDIPEGYSVSREKKERFSLILESASTNQTSMYLCASSTLAGGYNEQFFGPGTRLTVL.

J is TRBJ1-2 and V is TRBV27, with D possibly being TRBD1 (6 bases). Per the germline V gene, CDR1 is MNHEY and CDR2 is SMNVEV (reference sequence). The CDR3 covers 13 residues. V lost 3 bases, J lost 2 bases, and 7 bases lay in between. CDR3 bases: TGTGCCAGCAGTTTCGACAGGAACTATGGCTACACCTTC. Amino acid sequence: CASSFDRNYGYTF.

This clone was seen once. CDR3 DNA sequence: TGTGCCAGCACTTCTAGGGAAGGACTAGCGGGATACACCGGGGAGCTGTTTTTT. It is translated as CASTSREGLAGYTGELFF. The chain has TRBV28 and TRBJ2-2; 12 positions agree with TRBD2. With V trimmed by 7 bases and J by 3 bases, 12 bases remained unmatched. The germline CDR1 and CDR2 sequences are MDHEN and SYDVKM. This CDR3 comprises 18 residues.

This rearrangement joins TRBV19 to TRBJ2-3, with D perhaps TRBD1 (5 bases). Germline V gene lookup returns CDR1 LNHDA and CDR2 SQIVND (reference sequence). This CDR3 contains 14 residues. The V end was cut by 3 bases, the J end by 5 bases, with 12 bases between. The CDR3 is CASSIDQGEDTQYF. The CDR3 DNA reads as TGTGCCAGTAGTATCGACCAGGGCGAAGATACGCAGTATTTT.

The gene calls are TRBV6-5 and TRBJ2-3, with TRBD2 as a possible D gene (6 bases). The CDR3 has 13 amino acids. CDR1 is MNHEY and CDR2 is SVGAGI in the germline V gene. Trimming shortened V by 6 bases and J by 8 bases, and 15 bases separated the two germline ends. CDR3 nucleotides: TGTGCCAGCAGACAATGGCGGGAACCTACGCAGTATTTT. As protein: CASRQWREPTQYF.

The chain combines TRBV28 with TRBJ2-5; maybe TRBD2 (7 bases). V gave up 3 bases and J gave up 2 bases, with 13 bases separating them. This CDR3 region has 15 residues. Germline CDR1 is MDHEN and CDR2 is SYDVKM. CDR3 coding DNA: TGTGCCAGCAGTTTGGGAGGGACAAAACAAGAGACCCAGTACTTC. Its protein product is CASSLGGTKQETQYF.

This clone was picked up a small number of times. The chain joins TRBV5-1 to TRBJ2-3, with 7 bases matching TRBD1. Germline V CDR1 and CDR2: SGHRS, YFSETQ. The CDR3 has 16 residues. Trimming at V came to 1 base and at J to 4 bases, leaving 9 bases not matched to a gene. The DNA of the CDR3 is TGCGCCAGCAGCTTGACAGGGGTTGGTCGACCAGATACGCAGTATTTT. It translates to CASSLTGVGRPDTQYF.

The V call is TRBV28, the J call TRBJ2-7; the D gene is possibly TRBD2 (6 bases). This CDR3 comprises 17 residues. From germline, CDR1 is MDHEN and CDR2 SYDVKM. Trimming pared 5 bases from V and 1 base from J, leaving 21 bases between. CDR3 DNA sequence: TGTGCCAGCAGTGCCAACGCGTGGGGGGATTTATCCTACGAGCAGTACTTC. This gives the protein CASSANAWGDLSYEQYF.

J is TRBJ1-2 and V is TRBV7-3, with a tentative D call TRBD1 (5 bases). Germline CDR1 reads SGHTA; CDR2 reads FQGTGA. The CDR3 covers 13 residues. With 0 bases removed from V and 10 bases from J, the gap between germline ends came to 12 bases. CDR3 bases: TGTGCCAGCAGCTTAACCCCCCAGGGCGACTACACCTTC. This translates into CASSLTPQGDYTF.

This clone was observed a single time. V is TRBV9 and J is TRBJ2-2; 9 bases match TRBD1. Trimming removed 4 bases from V and 0 bases from J; junction bases left unmatched: 7. Germline CDR1 and CDR2: SGDLS and YYNGEE. The CDR3 spans 17 residues. The CDR3 loop is CASSTSRDRANTGELFF. CDR3 DNA sequence: TGTGCCAGCAGCACGAGCCGGGACAGGGCGAACACCGGGGAGCTGTTTTTT.

This chain links TRBV5-1 with TRBJ1-1; D gene unclear. Germline V gene sequence: CDR1 SGHRS, CDR2 YFSETQ. Trimming removed 0 bases at V and 1 base at J, with 7 bases between. The CDR3 has 14 residues. The CDR3 loop is CASSLGAPNTEAFF. CDR3 DNA sequence: TGCGCCAGCAGCTTGGGTGCGCCGAACACTGAAGCTTTCTTT.

This chain joins TRBV6-1 and TRBJ2-1; 9 bases are a match to TRBD1. The trim removed 4 bases at V and 5 bases at J, leaving 21 bases unmatched. The CDR3 spans 20 residues. CDR1 and CDR2 from the germline V gene are MNHNS and SASEGT. CDR3 DNA sequence: TGTGCCAGCAGTGGATCTTCGGGACAGGGACCAACCCTTCGACACAATGAGCAGTTCTTC. As protein: CASSGSSGQGPTLRHNEQFF.

The rearrangement uses TRBV6-6 and TRBJ2-1; D may match TRBD1 or TRBD2 (5 bases each). This CDR3 spans 15 amino acids. Germline V gene data show CDR1 as MNHNY and CDR2 as SVGAGI (reference sequence). The V end was cut by 1 base, the J end by 8 bases, with 15 bases between. DNA for the CDR3: TGTGCCAGCAGTTACTGGACTCTCGGGGCGGATGAGCAGTTCTTC. This codes for CASSYWTLGADEQFF.

This clone was seen a few times. The rearrangement joins TRBV7-8 to TRBJ1-5; unclear D gene. V dropped 4 bases and J dropped 5 bases, with 12 bases sitting between them. Per germline, CDR1 SGHVS and CDR2 FQNEAQ. CDR3 length: 14 amino acids. The CDR3 reads CASSSSSSDQPQHF. Here the CDR3 DNA reads TGTGCCAGCAGCTCCTCGAGCAGTGATCAGCCCCAGCATTTT.

This chain links TRBV7-3 with TRBJ2-7, with TRBD1 matching over 8 bases. This CDR3 contains 13 residues. V was pared by 3 bases and J by 6 bases, with 4 bases of the junction left unmatched. Germline values: CDR1 SGHTA, CDR2 FQGTGA. CDR3 region: CASSFGTGAEQYF. In DNA, the CDR3 is TGTGCCAGCAGCTTTGGGACAGGTGCCGAGCAGTACTTC. Full variable domain (rest looked up from reference TRBV7-3 and TRBJ2-7): GAGVSQTPSNKVTEKGKYVELRCDPISGHTALYWYRQSLGQGPEFLIYFQGTGAADDSGLPNDRFFAVRPEGSVSTLKIQRTERGDSAVYLCASSFGTGAEQYFGPGTRLTVT.

In DNA, the CDR3 is TGTGCCAGCTCACCAACCTCGGACAGTTACTCTGGAAACACCATATATTTT. It specifies CASSPTSDSYSGNTIYF. V is TRBV18 and J is TRBJ1-3; possible D gene TRBD1, 6 bases. The CDR3 length is 17 residues. V was cut by 2 bases and J by 0 bases, with 14 bases left in between. Germline CDR1 and CDR2: KGHSH and LQKENI. Full variable domain (rest looked up from reference TRBV18 and TRBJ1-3): NAGVMQNPRHLVRRRGQEARLRCSPMKGHSHVYWYRQLPEEGLKFMVYLQKENIIDESGMPKERFSAEFPKEGPSILRIQQVVRGDSAAYFCASSPTSDSYSGNTIYFGEGSWLTVV.

V gene TRBV6-1 combines with J gene TRBJ2-7, with 8 bases matching TRBD2. CDR1 and CDR2 (germline): MNHNS, SASEGT. V shed 6 bases, J shed 2 bases, and the junction held 6 bases outside the gene matches. The CDR3 has 14 amino acids. CDR3 nucleotides: TGTGCCAGCAGGGCGGGACTAGGCCCCTACGAGCAGTACTTC. It specifies CASRAGLGPYEQYF.

This clone was seen just once. The CDR3 region has the DNA TGTGCCAGCAGTGAATATATCGGGACAGGGGGGCAGTACTTC. Its translation: CASSEYIGTGGQYF. V gene TRBV25-1 combines with J gene TRBJ2-7, with 11 bases aligning to TRBD1. This CDR3 has 14 amino acids. J was trimmed by 9 bases and V by 0 bases; bases with no gene match: 4. Germline assignment: CDR1 MGHDK and CDR2 SYGVNS.

The genes are TRBV11-2 and TRBJ2-5, with unresolved D. V lost 5 bases to trimming and J lost 0 bases, with 4 bases between them. CDR1 and CDR2 from the germline V gene are SGHAT and FQNNGV. The CDR3 has 12 residues. The CDR3 DNA follows: TGTGCCAGCAGCCGAGACCAAGAGACCCAGTACTTC. Its protein product is CASSRDQETQYF.

The genes are TRBV14 and TRBJ2-1; D unresolved. Germline V gene lookup returns CDR1 SGHDN and CDR2 FVKESK. This CDR3 contains 12 residues. Trimming took off 0 bases at V and 10 bases at J, with 7 bases between the two ends. The CDR3 loop is CASSQDWLEQFF. The CDR3 coding sequence is TGTGCCAGCAGCCAAGATTGGTTAGAGCAGTTCTTC.

By its share, this clone is medium-sized. This chain links TRBV5-6 with TRBJ2-6; D call uncertain. Between the trimmed V and J ends, which lost 2 bases and 0 bases, there was a span of 9 bases. The V gene's germline CDR1 is SGHDT and CDR2 YYEEEE. This CDR3 has 16 residues. CDR3 DNA: TGTGCCAGCAGCTTATGGCATAACTCTGGGGCCAACGTCCTGACTTTC. Protein: CASSLWHNSGANVLTF. The full variable domain, its missing parts supplied by reference TRBV5-6 and TRBJ2-6, is DAGVTQSPTHLIKTRGQQVTLRCSPKSGHDTVSWYQQALGQGPQFIFQYYEEEERQRGNFPDRFSGHQFPNYSSELNVNALLLGDSALYLCASSLWHNSGANVLTFGAGSRLTVL.

This clone was counted once. The chain links TRBV7-6 to TRBJ2-7, with TRBD2 matching 14 bases. The CDR3 totals 18 residues. The junction had 9 bases not matched to a gene; V was cut back by 1 base and J by 4 bases. Germline V CDR1 and CDR2: SGHVS, FNYEAQ. CDR3 bases: TGTGCCAGCAGCTTAGGAGGACTAGCGGGAGGCCCCTTTTACGAGCAGTACTTC. This encodes CASSLGGLAGGPFYEQYF.

The chain is built from TRBV2 and TRBJ2-2; 13 positions agree with TRBD2. CDR1 is SNHLY and CDR2 is FYNNEI in the germline V gene. This CDR3 is built from 15 residues. V trimming: 7 bases; J trimming: 6 bases; junction bases outside the gene matches: 5. The CDR3 protein is CASIGTSGDAGELFF. The CDR3 DNA sequence: TGTGCCAGCATAGGGACTAGCGGGGATGCCGGGGAGCTGTTTTTT.

The chain recombines TRBV4-1 with TRBJ2-3; D may be TRBD2 (6 bases). Trimming left V 3 bases short and J 2 bases short, with 9 bases between. From germline, CDR1 is MGHRA and CDR2 YSYEKL. The CDR3 is 14 residues long. The CDR3 is CASSQEGLTDTQYF. In DNA, the CDR3 is TGCGCCAGCAGCCAGGAGGGTCTCACAGATACGCAGTATTTT.

The chain carries TRBV13 and TRBJ2-7; 12 bases are a match to TRBD2. The V gene's germline CDR1 is PRHDT and CDR2 FYEKMQ (reference sequence). CDR3 size: 15 residues. The V segment lost 5 bases and the J segment 5 bases; nucleotides outside the gene matches: 7. The CDR3: CASSLRRLAGDEQYF. CDR3 in DNA: TGTGCCAGCAGCCTACGAAGACTAGCGGGAGACGAGCAGTACTTC.

The J gene is TRBJ1-2, the V gene TRBV19; D call uncertain. The length of the CDR3 is 15 residues. Deletions cut 3 bases from V and 6 bases from J, with 17 bases between. From germline, CDR1 is LNHDA and CDR2 SQIVND (reference sequence). The DNA for the CDR3 is TGTGCCAGTAGTATCGGGCGAGCTTGGGTTGATGGCTACACCTTC. It encodes CASSIGRAWVDGYTF.

This clone came up a few times. The genes are TRBV7-3 and TRBJ2-7; TRBD2 aligns across 12 bases. V shed 2 bases, J shed 0 bases, and the junction held 20 bases outside the gene matches. Germline V gives CDR1 SGHTA, CDR2 FQGTGA. This CDR3 region has 22 residues. Here the CDR3 DNA reads TGTGCCAGCAGCTTATATCCGGATCGAACTAGCGGGAGGTTTCCCCACTCCTACGAGCAGTACTTC. It translates to CASSLYPDRTSGRFPHSYEQYF.

This clone is a singleton in its sample. The gene calls are TRBV28 and TRBJ2-1, with 13 positions matching TRBD2. The CDR3 runs to 16 residues. J was trimmed by 4 bases and V by 7 bases; bases with no gene match: 7. Germline V gives CDR1 MDHEN, CDR2 SYDVKM. CDR3: CASKGTSGIRYNEQFF. As DNA, the CDR3 is TGTGCCAGCAAGGGGACTAGCGGGATTCGGTACAATGAGCAGTTCTTC.

The chain joins TRBV19 to TRBJ2-3, with 7 bases matching TRBD2. Germline V gene data show CDR1 as LNHDA and CDR2 as SQIVND (reference sequence). Germline trimming cut 6 bases from V and 0 bases from J; bases unmatched to any gene: 18. CDR3 size: 19 residues. CDR3 sequence: CASSLLGGAGLTSTDTQYF. The CDR3, as DNA: TGTGCCAGTAGCCTCCTTGGGGGAGCGGGGCTAACTAGCACAGATACGCAGTATTTT.

The rearrangement joins TRBV28 to TRBJ2-7; D gene unclear. V was pared by 5 bases and J by 7 bases, with 9 bases between. Germline assignment: CDR1 MDHEN and CDR2 SYDVKM. The CDR3 has 11 amino acids. The CDR3, as DNA: TGTGCCAGCAGTGAGAGGCGGGAGCAGTACTTC. It translates to CASSERREQYF.